The 27 T cell receptor beta chains listed next were all sequenced from one sample in a study of T cells in Graves' hyperthyroidism and ophthalmopathy. TCR beta CDR3 region amplification was performed from RNA transcripts. The HTBI set primed first-round TCR CDR3 RT-PCR. TCRdb ran MiXCR on the multiplex PCR reads and lists one entry per CDR3 protein. The sample records about 350,000 distinct CDR3 sequences, more than 11% being singletons. The sample consisted of blood. These TCRs come from a woman aged 25 to 39 with Graves' hyperthyroidism.

V usage is TRBV5-6 and J usage is TRBJ2-1; 8 bases align to TRBD2. This CDR3 is 14 amino acids long. After removal of 6 bases from V and 1 base from J, the junction contained 3 bases not matched to a gene. CDR1 and CDR2 from the germline V gene are SGHDT and YYEEEE. The CDR3 here is CASTVAGSYNEQFF. DNA of the CDR3: TGTGCCAGCACCGTAGCGGGATCCTACAATGAGCAGTTCTTC. Full variable domain (remainder filled in from reference TRBV5-6 and TRBJ2-1): DAGVTQSPTHLIKTRGQQVTLRCSPKSGHDTVSWYQQALGQGPQFIFQYYEEEERQRGNFPDRFSGHQFPNYSSELNVNALLLGDSALYLCASTVAGSYNEQFFGPGTRLTVL.

This clonotype was counted at least ten times. V and J are TRBV12-3 or TRBV12-4 and TRBJ2-5; TRBD1 matches at 8 bases. The ends lost 6 bases at V and 0 bases at J; junction bases unmatched: 6. The CDR3 runs to 15 residues. CDR3 nucleotide sequence: TGTGCCAGCAGGGACAGGGCGCGAAACCAAGAGACCCAGTACTTC. This encodes CASRDRARNQETQYF.

The chain links TRBV30 to TRBJ1-4, with no clear D. This CDR3 has 11 residues. V dropped 5 bases and J dropped 7 bases, with 8 bases sitting between them. From germline, CDR1 is GTSNPN and CDR2 SVGIG (reference sequence). CDR3 bases: TGTGCCTGGGGGCGGAGTGAAAAACTGTTTTTT. Its protein is CAWGRSEKLFF.

This clonotype was counted many times. The V gene is TRBV28, the J gene TRBJ2-2, with D perhaps being TRBD1 or TRBD2 (5 bases each). The CDR3 spans 12 residues. Trimming took 11 bases from V and 3 from J, leaving 10 bases between them. Germline V gene data show CDR1 as MDHEN and CDR2 as SYDVKM. The CDR3 loop reads CAQGTDTGELFF. CDR3 nucleotide sequence: TGTGCCCAAGGGACGGACACCGGGGAGCTGTTTTTT.

This clonotype appeared a few times. This sequence joins TRBV12-3 or TRBV12-4 and TRBJ2-7; no definite D call. Trimming stripped 5 bases from V and 5 bases from J, with 10 bases between. There are 12 residues in the CDR3. CDR3 bases: TGTGCCAGCAGTCACACTACCCACGAGCAGTACTTC. Its protein product is CASSHTTHEQYF.

Only a few counts were recorded for this clonotype. The chain has TRBV20-1 and TRBJ2-1; D is possibly TRBD2 (5 bases). The length of the CDR3 is 18 residues. In germline, CDR1 is DFQATT, CDR2 SNEGSKA (reference sequence). Trimming took off 1 base at V and 0 bases at J, with 19 bases between the two ends. This CDR3 reads CSARVPLLAGASYNEQFF. The CDR3 nucleotides read TGCAGTGCTAGAGTGCCCCTCCTTGCGGGCGCCTCCTACAATGAGCAGTTCTTC.

This clonotype was recorded a few times. V and J are TRBV4-3 and TRBJ2-3; 8 nucleotides agree with TRBD2. The V segment lost 0 bases and the J segment 6 bases; nucleotides outside the gene matches: 2. The CDR3 extends over 14 amino acids. The V gene's germline CDR1 is LGHNA and CDR2 YSLEER. As DNA, the CDR3 is TGCGCCAGCAGCCAAGATAGCGGGGATGATACGCAGTATTTT. It codes for CASSQDSGDDTQYF.

The table lists this clonotype with a few counts. V gene TRBV20-1 combines with J gene TRBJ2-3; 10 bases match TRBD2. The CDR3 sequence is 16 residues long. The junction had 9 bases not matched to a gene; V was cut back by 1 base and J by 5 bases. Germline-derived CDR1 and CDR2 are DFQATT and SNEGSKA (reference sequence). CDR3 amino acids: CSARGTAGGPVDTQYF. CDR3 nucleotide sequence: TGCAGTGCTAGAGGAACAGCGGGAGGGCCCGTAGATACGCAGTATTTT.

The chain joins TRBV5-4 to TRBJ2-4, with 9 positions matching TRBD1. CDR1 and CDR2 (germline): SGHNT, YYREEE (reference sequence). This CDR3 region has 13 residues. The junction had 1 base not matched to a gene; V was cut back by 0 bases and J by 9 bases. This chain's CDR3 is CASSLGDRAIQYF. CDR3 DNA sequence: TGTGCCAGCAGCTTGGGGGACAGGGCCATTCAGTACTTC.

The V call is TRBV9, the J call TRBJ1-5; 8 nucleotides line up with TRBD1. Germline loops: CDR1 SGDLS, CDR2 YYNGEE. Trimming took 7 bases from V and 3 from J; bases not matched to a gene: 3. This CDR3 is 13 amino acids long. CDR3 loop: CASGDRNNQPQHF. The CDR3 DNA reads TGTGCCAGCGGGGACAGGAACAATCAGCCCCAGCATTTT.

This clonotype was seen at least ten times. The chain joins TRBV3-1 to TRBJ1-3; D is uncertain. CDR1 is LGHDT and CDR2 is YNNKEL in the germline V gene (reference sequence). The CDR3 runs 13 residues. Trimming left V 4 bases short and J 8 bases short, with 12 bases between. CDR3 coding DNA: TGTGCCAGCAGCCCACCGCTAGCTGACACCATATATTTT. Amino acid sequence: CASSPPLADTIYF.

This clonotype has more than one count but fewer than ten. The chain links TRBV30 to TRBJ1-6; D uncertain. Germline V CDR1 and CDR2: GTSNPN, SVGIG (reference sequence). This CDR3 contains 13 residues. V was clipped by 3 bases and J by 8 bases, with 11 bases between them. The CDR3 DNA reads TGTGCCTGGAGGATAGGGAGTGATTCACCCCTCCACTTT. It yields the protein CAWRIGSDSPLHF.

In this sample, this clonotype turned up a few times. This chain links TRBV19 with TRBJ2-1; 9 nucleotides line up with TRBD2. The junction had 12 bases not matched to a gene; V was cut back by 3 bases and J by 6 bases. This CDR3 contains 17 residues. From germline, CDR1 is LNHDA and CDR2 SQIVND (reference sequence). The CDR3, as DNA: TGTGCCAGTAGTATCCTCCCCGGGACTAGCATCCTCAATGAGCAGTTCTTC. Its translation is CASSILPGTSILNEQFF.

The CDR3 reads CASSLLGQSEKLFF. In nucleotides, the CDR3 is TGTGCCAGCAGTTTATTGGGACAGTCTGAAAAACTGTTTTTT. This chain connects TRBV27 to TRBJ1-4; 7 positions agree with TRBD1. Germline loops: CDR1 MNHEY, CDR2 SMNVEV (reference sequence). CDR3 size: 14 residues. V was clipped by 1 base and J by 7 bases; unmatched bases: 3.

This clonotype was observed at least ten times. The chain joins TRBV7-2 to TRBJ1-1; D is unresolved. The germline CDR1 and CDR2 sequences are SGHTA and FQGNSA. V was cut by 0 bases and J by 4 bases, with 12 bases left in between. CDR3 size: 15 residues. CDR3 region: CASSLAYSEGTEAFF. The DNA of the CDR3 is TGTGCCAGCAGCTTAGCCTACTCAGAAGGCACTGAAGCTTTCTTT. The variable domain in full, with the rest retrieved from reference TRBV7-2 and TRBJ1-1, is GAGVSQSPSNKVTEKGKDVELRCDPISGHTALYWYRQSLGQGLEFLIYFQGNSAPDKSGLPSDRFSAERTGGSVSTLTIQRTQQEDSAVYLCASSLAYSEGTEAFFGQGTRLTVV.

In this sample, this clonotype turned up many times. V gene TRBV20-1 combines with J gene TRBJ2-3; D call uncertain. The germline V gene encodes CDR1 DFQATT and CDR2 SNEGSKA (reference sequence). The CDR3 is 12 residues long. CDR3 in DNA: TGCAGCGTGATGTCGCCCACAGATACGCAGTATTTT. This encodes CSVMSPTDTQYF.

The chain employs TRBV15 and TRBJ2-7; possibly TRBD1 or TRBD2 for D (6 bases each). The CDR3 is 16 amino acids. Germline CDR1 LNHNV, CDR2 YYDKDF (reference sequence). V lost 5 bases and J 6 bases, leaving 23 bases between the germline ends. The CDR3: CATSAGTDRFVREQYF. The DNA of the CDR3 is TGTGCCACCAGCGCGGGGACTGACAGGTTCGTGCGCGAGCAGTACTTC.

The chain is built from TRBV5-1 and TRBJ2-4; tentative D call: TRBD2 (5 bases). The germline V gene encodes CDR1 SGHRS and CDR2 YFSETQ. CDR3 length equals 14 residues. The ends were cut back, 0 bases at V and 8 bases at J, with 12 bases in the middle. The CDR3 protein is CASSLGGTRDIQYF. The CDR3 DNA follows: TGCGCCAGCAGCTTGGGAGGCACTAGGGACATTCAGTACTTC.

This clonotype was seen many times. The chain has TRBV12-3 or TRBV12-4 and TRBJ1-1, with a tentative D call TRBD1 (6 bases). This CDR3 comprises 15 residues. The V gene lost 7 bases and the J gene lost 5 bases, with 20 bases spanning the gap. The CDR3 DNA sequence: TGTGCCAGCAATTTTCGGGCTGGGGGCGCGACTGAAGCTTTCTTT. Its protein product is CASNFRAGGATEAFF.

This clonotype was seen at least ten times. V and J are TRBV2 and TRBJ2-7, with unresolved D. Germline CDR1 and CDR2: SNHLY and FYNNEI. There are 12 residues in the CDR3. Deletions cut 6 bases from V and 1 base from J, with 7 bases between. The CDR3 sequence is CASRVESYEQYF. CDR3 DNA: TGTGCCAGCAGGGTCGAGTCCTACGAGCAGTACTTC.

V gene TRBV20-1 combines with J gene TRBJ2-2; 8 bases match TRBD2. CDR3 length: 15 residues. Germline CDR1 is DFQATT and CDR2 is SNEGSKA (reference sequence). Trimming took 0 bases from V and 2 from J; bases not matched to a gene: 2. The CDR3 nucleotides read TGCAGTGCTAGAGATCGGGGGGGTAACACCGGGGAGCTGTTTTTT. Its protein is CSARDRGGNTGELFF.

With respect to this clonotype: Being one base from a much bigger clone, this may be a read error. V gene TRBV3-1 combines with J gene TRBJ2-5, with D uncertain. The V gene's germline CDR1 is LGHDT and CDR2 YNNKEL (reference sequence). The length of the CDR3 is 15 residues. V was cut by 4 bases and J by 4 bases, with 16 bases left in between. CDR3 coding DNA: TGTGCCAGCAGCCGATCCACCTCGAGGCGAGAGACCCAGTACTTC. It yields the protein CASSRSTSRRETQYF.

This clonotype came up many times. The V call is TRBV15, the J call TRBJ1-5; perhaps TRBD1 as D (6 bases). From germline, CDR1 is LNHNV and CDR2 YYDKDF (reference sequence). V was shortened by 2 bases and J by 4 bases, with 15 bases between the two germline ends. The CDR3 totals 16 residues. CDR3 in amino acids: CATSRYRDIRNQPQHF. CDR3 sequence (DNA): TGTGCCACCAGCAGATACCGGGACATAAGAAATCAGCCCCAGCATTTT.

This clonotype was seen a few times. The chain carries TRBV9 and TRBJ2-1; tentative D call: TRBD2 (6 bases). With 3 bases removed from V and 0 bases from J, the gap between germline ends came to 13 bases. Germline V CDR1 and CDR2: SGDLS, YYNGEE. The CDR3 sequence is 16 residues long. The CDR3 loop reads CASSGYRDFSYNEQFF. The CDR3 region has the DNA TGTGCCAGCAGCGGGTACCGGGACTTCTCCTACAATGAGCAGTTCTTC.

This clonotype was recorded many times. This chain joins TRBV12-3 or TRBV12-4 and TRBJ1-5; D not resolved. The V end was cut by 3 bases, the J end by 5 bases, with 11 bases between. The CDR3 has 14 residues. CDR3 DNA: TGTGCCAGCAGTTTCACCGGGCCTCATCAGCCCCAGCATTTT. Amino acid sequence: CASSFTGPHQPQHF.

This clonotype occurred many times. The chain combines TRBV27 with TRBJ2-1, with 16 bases aligning to TRBD2. V gave up 6 bases and J gave up 0 bases; unmatched junction bases: 11. CDR3 size: 20 residues. The V gene's germline CDR1 is MNHEY and CDR2 SMNVEV (reference sequence). This chain's CDR3 is CASSKHGTSGRASSYNEQFF. DNA of the CDR3: TGTGCCAGCAGCAAGCACGGGACTAGCGGGAGGGCCAGCTCCTACAATGAGCAGTTCTTC.

This clonotype was observed many times. The rearrangement links TRBV20-1 to TRBJ1-4; possibly TRBD1 for D (5 bases). V was clipped by 6 bases and J by 7 bases, with 21 bases between them. Germline-derived CDR1 and CDR2 are DFQATT and SNEGSKA (reference sequence). This CDR3 is 15 amino acids long. The CDR3 DNA is TGCAGTGCGAGAAAATCAGGGTGGGAGTTTGAAAAACTGTTTTTT. This translates into CSARKSGWEFEKLFF.